These T cell receptor beta chains were read from a single sample in a study of early T cells in non-severe SARS-CoV-2 infection. TCRdb reprocessed the 5' RACE reads with MiXCR, giving one entry per CDR3 protein. Among around 19,000 distinct CDR3 sequences listed, over 4% were seen once. The sample was whole blood. The receptors were sampled from an adult who was a healthcare worker with PCR-confirmed SARS-CoV-2 infection or an uninfected control (not recorded which). Each CDR3 is given with its conserved first and last residue. The order of the fields is D gene, V gene, CDR3 length, J gene, clone size, CDR3 DNA, CDR3 protein. A D gene is named only where the DNA matches it firmly. Not every row has a clone size; where given, it reads once, few, many or a size class.

>.|TRBV7-3|13|TRBJ1-1|.
TGTGCCAGCAGCTGGGGACCGAACACTGAAGCTTTCTTT
CASSWGPNTEAFF
>TRBD1|TRBV6-1|14|TRBJ2-1|medium-sized
TGTGCCAGCAGTGAAGTGGGCAGGGGGTATGAGCAGTTCTTC
CASSEVGRGYEQFF
>TRBD1|TRBV30|14|TRBJ1-5|many
TGTGCCTGGAGTGTATCAGGGGGCTCTCAGCCCCAGCATTTT
CAWSVSGGSQPQHF
>.|TRBV6-5|15|TRBJ1-1|many
TGTGCCAGCAGCTCCCGTGGGACCTGGGACACTGAAGCTTTCTTT
CASSSRGTWDTEAFF
>.|TRBV18|15|TRBJ2-3|.
TGTGCCAGCTCACCGCGTTCGAGTAACACAGATACGCAGTATTTT
CASSPRSSNTDTQYF
>.|TRBV19|12|TRBJ2-7|many
TGTGCCAGTAGACAACGGGACGGCGAGCAGTACTTC
CASRQRDGEQYF
>.|TRBV7-3|15|TRBJ2-1|many
TGTGCCAGCAGCTTAGGGTACGATTCCTACAATGAGCAGTTCTTC
CASSLGYDSYNEQFF
>.|TRBV5-1|14|TRBJ2-5|many
TGCGCCAGCAGCTTGTCTAAGGATCAAGAGACCCAGTACTTC
CASSLSKDQETQYF
>TRBD1|TRBV20-1|14|TRBJ1-5|many
TGCAGTGCCCGAAGACAGGGTAGCAATCAGCCCCAGCATTTT
CSARRQGSNQPQHF
>.|TRBV20-1|11|TRBJ1-1|.
TGCAGTGCTAGTGTTCAGGGAGGAGCTTTCTTT
CSASVQGGAFF
>TRBD2|TRBV20-1|19|TRBJ2-7|medium-sized
TGCAGTGCTAGAGATGCTGGACAGCTCCCGGGACTAGAACGCTACGAGCAGTACTTC
CSARDAGQLPGLERYEQYF
>.|TRBV18|13|TRBJ1-1|.
TGTGCCAGCTCACCTCGAAGTGACACTGAAGCTTTCTTT
CASSPRSDTEAFF
>TRBD2|TRBV7-9|13|TRBJ2-1|.
TGTGCCAGCAGCCGACTAGCCGACAATGAGCAGTTCTTC
CASSRLADNEQFF
>.|TRBV5-6|14|TRBJ1-5|medium-sized
TGTGCCAGCAGCTTGGAGGGTAGAGGTCAGCCCCAGCATTTT
CASSLEGRGQPQHF
>TRBD2|TRBV9|16|TRBJ2-3|many
TGTGCCAGCAGCCGTGAACTAGCGGGGGGGCTAGATACGCAGTATTTT
CASSRELAGGLDTQYF
>TRBD1|TRBV5-1|15|TRBJ1-4|medium-sized
TGCGCCAGCAGCGAGGCCGGGACAGGAAGGGAAAAACTGTTTTTT
CASSEAGTGREKLFF
>.|TRBV10-3|13|TRBJ2-7|many
TGTGCCATCAGTGGAACAGCAGACTACGAGCAGTACTTC
CAISGTADYEQYF
>TRBD2|TRBV20-1|14|TRBJ2-1|many
TGCAGTGCTCTAAGAAGCGGGAGTAGGGGTGAGCAGTTCTTC
CSALRSGSRGEQFF